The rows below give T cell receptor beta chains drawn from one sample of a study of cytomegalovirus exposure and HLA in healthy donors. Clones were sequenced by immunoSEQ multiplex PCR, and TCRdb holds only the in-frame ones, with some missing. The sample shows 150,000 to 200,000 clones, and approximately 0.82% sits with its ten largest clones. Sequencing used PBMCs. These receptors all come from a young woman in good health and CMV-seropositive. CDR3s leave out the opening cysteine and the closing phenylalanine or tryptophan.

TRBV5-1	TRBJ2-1	ASNLGGYYNEQF
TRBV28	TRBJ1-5	ASSALDRVGANQPQH
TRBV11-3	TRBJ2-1	ASSLGASGRSWDDEQF
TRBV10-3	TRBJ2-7	AISWGGESYEQY
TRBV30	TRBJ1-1	ASGGGINTEAF
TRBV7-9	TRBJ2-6	ASSLGAGADSGANVLT
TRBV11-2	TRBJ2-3	ASSLDPGVLADTDTQY
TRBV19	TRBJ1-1	ASSIDGGWNTEAF
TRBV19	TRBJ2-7	ASSISGLAGETYEQY
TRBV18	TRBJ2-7	ASSPSGQGFYEQY
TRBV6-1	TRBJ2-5	ASSESGGETQY
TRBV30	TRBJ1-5	AWSYQGSQPQH
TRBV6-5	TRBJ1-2	ASSFGGTKANYGYT
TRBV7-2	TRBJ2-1	ASSPRLAGALPVEQF
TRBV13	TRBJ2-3	ASSYVRGGLDTQY
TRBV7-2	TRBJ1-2	ASSFLTGNYGYT
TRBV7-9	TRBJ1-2	ASSPLGVSSYGYT
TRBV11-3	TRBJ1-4	ASSRDRARNEKLF
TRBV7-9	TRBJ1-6	ASSRSNSPLH
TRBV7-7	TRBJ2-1	AVYWRSEQF
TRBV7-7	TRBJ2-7	ASSPGQAPYEQY
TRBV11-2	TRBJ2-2	ASSGQGPGELF
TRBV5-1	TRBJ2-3	ASSLSRGSGSTDTQY
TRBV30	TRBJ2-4	ACASLANTKNIQY
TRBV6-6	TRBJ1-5	ASSYSSGDQPQH
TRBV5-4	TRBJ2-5	ASSLTVQETQY
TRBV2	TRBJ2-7	ATDSGGVQREQY
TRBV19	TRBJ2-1	ASSKGTSGSYGSYNEQF
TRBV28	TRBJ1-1	ASSHLIQGANTEAF
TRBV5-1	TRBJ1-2	ASTHDRDPYGYT
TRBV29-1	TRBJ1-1	SGRRRGDAEAF
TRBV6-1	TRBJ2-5	ASSPRKGEGETQY
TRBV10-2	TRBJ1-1	ASSEYDRSNTEAF
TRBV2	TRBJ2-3	ASIMGSGGTADTQY
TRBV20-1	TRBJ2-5	SAGPGETQY